The 23 T cell receptor beta chains given below trace back to one sample, sequenced in a study of T cells in Graves' hyperthyroidism and ophthalmopathy (dated by TCRdb to between 2018 and 2020). Preparation of the library involved multiplex PCR. The instrument was an Illumina HiSeq 2000. Amplification of TCR beta CDR3 regions was carried out from RNA transcripts. The TCR CDR3 was subjected to a first round of RT-PCR using the HTBI primer set and the Qiagen OneStep RT-PCR kit. TCRdb applied fastp at Q25 and MiXCR to the public reads, then kept only in-frame beta chains. Each CDR3 protein gets just one entry, which takes the most common genes and DNA from the rows behind it. This sample is represented by 400,000 or so distinct CDR3 sequences; over 12% of them were singletons. Of the sample, around 27% falls within the top ten clones. The sample taken for sequencing was blood. The receptors were sampled from a man aged 45 to 65 with Graves' ophthalmopathy.

This clonotype was observed a handful of times. J is TRBJ2-7 and V is TRBV4-1, with D perhaps matching TRBD1 (5 bases). The ends were cut back, 3 bases at V and 7 bases at J, with 16 bases in the middle. Per the germline V gene, CDR1 is MGHRA and CDR2 is YSYEKL. The CDR3 totals 14 residues. DNA for the CDR3: TGCGCCAGCAGCCAGACCTATTCAGGGCGGGAGCAGTACTTC. It encodes CASSQTYSGREQYF.

A few counts support this clonotype. V and J are TRBV20-1 and TRBJ2-4; D is tentatively TRBD1 or TRBD2 (6 bases each). The germline CDR1 and CDR2 sequences are DFQATT and SNEGSKA (reference sequence). This CDR3 comprises 15 residues. Trimming removed 2 bases from V and 4 bases from J, with 15 bases in between. As DNA, the CDR3 is TGCAGTGCTAGAAGAGCCGGGGGCGGGAAAAACATTCAGTACTTC. Protein product: CSARRAGGGKNIQYF.

This clonotype showed up many times. The chain joins TRBV28 to TRBJ2-7; 9 positions match TRBD2. V dropped 1 base and J dropped 2; count of bases not matched to a gene: 9. The CDR3 contains 17 residues. Germline CDR1 is MDHEN and CDR2 is SYDVKM. The CDR3 DNA follows: TGTGCCAGCAGTTTATCCCCCGGAGCGGGAGGACCCTACGAGCAGTACTTC. This encodes CASSLSPGAGGPYEQYF.

This clonotype was counted ten times or more. The chain joins TRBV19 to TRBJ2-5; D might be TRBD1 (7 bases). The CDR3 spans 12 residues. Trimming pared 6 bases from V and 4 bases from J, leaving 9 bases between. The germline CDR1 and CDR2 sequences are LNHDA and SQIVND (reference sequence). Here the CDR3 reads CASRRDRETQYF. CDR3 bases: TGTGCCAGTAGGCGGGACAGAGAGACCCAGTACTTC.

In its sample, this clonotype was seen many times. The rearrangement links TRBV20-1 to TRBJ2-7, with TRBD2 identical over 8 bases. The germline V gene encodes CDR1 DFQATT and CDR2 SNEGSKA (reference sequence). The CDR3 loop spans 14 amino acids. J was trimmed by 1 base and V by 6 bases; bases with no gene match: 8. CDR3 DNA: TGCAGTGCAACCGGGACTAGGTCGTCCTACGAGCAGTACTTC. Translated, it gives CSATGTRSSYEQYF.

This clonotype has just a few counts. The V gene is TRBV4-2, the J gene TRBJ2-3; 7 nucleotides agree with TRBD1. The CDR3 extends over 13 amino acids. Trimming cost V 5 bases and J 13 bases; bases outside gene matches: 12. Germline V gene lookup returns CDR1 LGHNA and CDR2 YNFKEQ. As DNA, the CDR3 is TGTGCCAGCAGCAAGGAACAGGGGAACTGGGAGTATTTT. Translated: CASSKEQGNWEYF.

The table lists this clonotype with a few counts. The chain's CDR3 is CASSPFSGGELFF. CDR3 coding DNA: TGTGCCAGCAGTCCGTTTAGCGGAGGGGAGCTGTTTTTT. V is TRBV6-2 or TRBV6-3 and J is TRBJ2-2; possible D gene TRBD2, 6 bases. This CDR3 is 13 amino acids long. The V and J ends lost 5 bases and 8 bases respectively, with 12 bases between them. Germline V gene data show CDR1 as MNHEY and CDR2 as SVGEGT.

This clonotype was recorded a few times. The gene calls are TRBV27 and TRBJ1-2; D remains unclear. The V end lost 5 bases, the J end lost 3 bases, and 10 bases lay between the germline ends. The CDR3 runs 13 residues. In germline, CDR1 is MNHEY, CDR2 SMNVEV (reference sequence). The CDR3 DNA reads as TGTGCCAGCAGTCCCATGACGGACTATGGCTACACCTTC. Translated: CASSPMTDYGYTF.

This clonotype was seen more than once but under ten times. J is TRBJ2-3 and V is TRBV9, with D maybe TRBD2 (6 bases). CDR1 is SGDLS, CDR2 YYNGEE, per germline. V was trimmed by 0 bases and J by 2 bases, leaving 13 bases between them. The CDR3 has 16 residues. In DNA, the CDR3 is TGTGCCAGCAGCGTAGGCGCTAGCGAACACACAGATACGCAGTATTTT. This sequence encodes CASSVGASEHTDTQYF.

This clonotype was picked up a small number of times. The chain employs TRBV10-1 and TRBJ2-7, with a weak D call TRBD1 (5 bases). Trimming cost V 0 bases and J 2 bases, with 11 bases left between them. The CDR3 runs to 15 residues. Per the germline V gene, CDR1 is WNHNN and CDR2 is SYGVQD (reference sequence). In DNA, the CDR3 is TGCGCCAGCAGTGAGTCAGGGGCAGGGACCTACGAGCAGTACTTC. Its protein is CASSESGAGTYEQYF.

This clonotype was observed a few times. This chain links TRBV25-1 with TRBJ2-2; 8 nucleotides match TRBD1. J gave up 7 bases and V 3 bases, and 7 bases lay outside the gene matches. This CDR3 is 15 amino acids long. CDR1 and CDR2 (germline): MGHDK, SYGVNS. The DNA for the CDR3 is TGTGCCAGCAGTGATCAGGGGGCCCCTGTCGGGGAGCTGTTTTTT. Amino acids: CASSDQGAPVGELFF.

There are many counts of this clonotype. V and J are TRBV14 and TRBJ1-6, with D perhaps matching TRBD1 (5 bases). The V gene's germline CDR1 is SGHDN and CDR2 FVKESK. The CDR3 runs 15 residues. Between the trimmed V and J ends, which lost 1 base and 2 bases, there was a span of 6 bases. CDR3 sequence reads: CASSQARAYNSPLHF. As DNA, the CDR3 is TGTGCCAGCAGCCAAGCCAGGGCCTATAATTCACCCCTCCACTTT.

The chain links TRBV19 to TRBJ2-5, with TRBD2 identical over 8 bases. The germline V gene has CDR1 LNHDA and CDR2 SQIVND (reference sequence). This CDR3 has 13 amino acids. V was clipped by 3 bases and J by 4 bases; unmatched bases: 1. CDR3 residues: CASSILAGETQYF. The CDR3 DNA is TGTGCCAGTAGTATTCTAGCGGGAGAGACCCAGTACTTC.

The chain has TRBV19 and TRBJ2-1; 8 positions match TRBD2. Germline V lookup: CDR1 LNHDA, CDR2 SQIVND (reference sequence). The ends lost 8 bases at V and 1 base at J; junction bases unmatched: 13. The CDR3 covers 17 residues. The CDR3 DNA sequence: TGTGCCAGTTCTACCGCGGGAGGCCACCCTTCCTACAATGAGCAGTTCTTC. Protein product: CASSTAGGHPSYNEQFF.

This chain links TRBV6-1 with TRBJ1-2, with 8 bases fitting TRBD1. Germline assignment: CDR1 MNHNS and CDR2 SASEGT. This CDR3 has 18 residues. V gave up 6 bases and J gave up 4 bases; unmatched junction bases: 19. The CDR3 sequence: CASSPKGGAGGFFYGYTF. CDR3 nucleotides: TGTGCCAGCAGCCCCAAGGGTGGGGCAGGGGGCTTCTTCTATGGCTACACCTTC.

A word on this clonotype: The junction differs from germline at one of its ends, possibly a read error. V usage is TRBV6-1 and J usage is TRBJ2-7; the D is unclear. Germline lookup yields CDR1 MNHNS and CDR2 SASEGT. The CDR3 spans 14 residues. The CDR3 loop reads CASSELSVSYERYF. CDR3 DNA sequence: TGTGCCAGCAGTGAATTATCCGTCTCCTACGAGCGGTACTTC.

As for this clonotype: This may come from a read error, since a much larger clone is one base off. The chain employs TRBV11-2 and TRBJ2-1, with TRBD2 matching 8 bases. The CDR3 totals 13 residues. Trimming removed 4 bases from V and 5 bases from J; junction bases left unmatched: 1. Germline CDR1 is SGHAT and CDR2 is FQNNGV. The CDR3 bases are TGTGCCAGCAGCTGGGGACTAGACAATGAGCAGTTCTTC. This encodes CASSWGLDNEQFF.

This clonotype was observed many times. This chain connects TRBV5-6 to TRBJ1-6; D gene uncertain. Germline V lookup: CDR1 SGHDT, CDR2 YYEEEE. This CDR3 has 15 residues. V was shortened by 4 bases and J by 5 bases, with 13 bases between the two germline ends. This CDR3 is CASSHLGQNNSPLHF. DNA for the CDR3: TGTGCCAGCAGCCATCTCGGGCAGAATAATTCACCCCTCCACTTT.

This chain joins TRBV4-3 and TRBJ2-1; a weak D match, TRBD2 (5 bases). Germline CDR1 is LGHNA and CDR2 is YSLEER. This CDR3 has 13 amino acids. V was pared by 3 bases and J by 6 bases, with 9 bases between. The CDR3 region is CASSQTTPNEQFF. CDR3 nucleotides: TGCGCCAGCAGCCAGACTACTCCCAATGAGCAGTTCTTC.

This clonotype was counted ten times or more. The chain carries TRBV4-1 and TRBJ2-3; no reliable D call. V was shortened by 4 bases and J by 6 bases, with 14 bases between the two germline ends. CDR1 and CDR2 (germline): MGHRA, YSYEKL. This CDR3 has 14 residues. The CDR3 reads CASSPTPRMDTQYF. The CDR3 bases are TGCGCCAGCAGCCCAACACCAAGGATGGATACGCAGTATTTT.

The genes are TRBV12-3 or TRBV12-4 and TRBJ2-7; 12 bases are shared with TRBD2. There are 15 residues in the CDR3. The V and J ends lost 6 bases and 2 bases, in that order; junction bases with no gene match: 5. The CDR3 DNA is TGTGCCAGCAGCCTCAGGACTAGCGGGGCCTACGAGCAGTACTTC. Its translation: CASSLRTSGAYEQYF.

This clonotype occurred many times. The V call is TRBV12-3 or TRBV12-4, the J call TRBJ2-7; unclear D gene. The CDR3 is 12 residues long. Trimming shortened V by 6 bases and J by 7 bases, and 13 bases separated the two germline ends. CDR3 nucleotides: TGTGCCAGCAGCCCGGCCTTTGGGGAGCAGTACTTC. Amino acids: CASSPAFGEQYF.

The gene calls are TRBV4-1 and TRBJ2-7; 16 nucleotides match TRBD2. The CDR3 has 17 amino acids. From germline, CDR1 is MGHRA and CDR2 YSYEKL. J gave up 1 base and V 3 bases, and 3 bases lay outside the gene matches. This CDR3 reads CASSQGLAGGRSYEQYF. As DNA, the CDR3 is TGCGCCAGCAGCCAGGGACTAGCGGGAGGGCGATCCTACGAGCAGTACTTC.